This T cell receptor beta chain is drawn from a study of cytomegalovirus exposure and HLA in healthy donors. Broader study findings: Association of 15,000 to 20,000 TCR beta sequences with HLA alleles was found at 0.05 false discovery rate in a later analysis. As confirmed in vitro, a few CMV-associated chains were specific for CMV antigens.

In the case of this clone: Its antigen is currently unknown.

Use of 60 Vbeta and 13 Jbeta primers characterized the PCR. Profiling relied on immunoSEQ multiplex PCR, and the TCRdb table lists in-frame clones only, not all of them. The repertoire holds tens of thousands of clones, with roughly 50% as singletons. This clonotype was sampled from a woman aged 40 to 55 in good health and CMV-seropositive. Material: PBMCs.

The CDR3 sequence is CASRRTDRSYEQYF. The CDR3 nucleotides read TGTGCCAGCAGGCGGACAGACCGCTCCTACGAGCAGTACTTC. The chain has TRBV27 and TRBJ2-7; maybe TRBD1 (6 bases). Trimming took 6 bases from V and 0 from J, leaving 12 bases between them. Germline CDR1 MNHEY, CDR2 SMNVEV (reference sequence). The CDR3 is 14 residues long.